Sequencing of this TCR beta chain was carried out in a study of vaccination and CD4 T cells after COVID-19. Looking at the study overall: Two doses of either BNT162b2 or mRNA-1273 vaccine were given to participants. Each of the control cultures got a CEFX pool, an HIV-1 Nef pool, or no peptide.

Germline CDR1 is MNHEY and CDR2 is SVGAGI. Trimming shortened V by 2 bases and J by 2 bases, and 9 bases separated the two germline ends. This CDR3 spans 14 amino acids. Treatment denoted: approximately nine-day PBMC culture with coronavirus spike peptide pools or control peptides (ViraFEST assay). TCRs were sequenced by ViraFEST after antigen-specific T cells had been expanded with peptide pools. Of note for this clonotype: What it recognizes is unknown.

Cultured CD4+ T cell DNA underwent sequencing with the Oncomine TCR Beta short-read assay. TCRdb re-called the PCR reads through MiXCR, storing one row per CDR3 protein. The sample contains about 21,000 distinct CDR3 sequences, roughly two thirds of which appear only once. The receptor's source is a human donor who had recovered from COVID-19. V gene TRBV6-5 combines with J gene TRBJ1-1, with D unresolved. Material: CD4+ T cells from blood, cultured in vitro. The CDR3 is CASSYKTGNTEAFF. The CDR3 DNA sequence: TGTGCCAGCAGTTACAAGACGGGTAACACTGAAGCTTTCTTT.